This TCR beta chain was obtained from a study of technical replicates of blood from a few donors. V lost 0 bases and J lost 2; bases outside the gene matches: 2. The CDR3 covers 16 residues. The V gene's germline CDR1 is SGHNT and CDR2 YYREEE (reference sequence). This clone has just one count. Sequencing used immunoSEQ multiplex PCR; TCRdb keeps in-frame clones, though not all of them. This table holds 55,000 to 75,000 clones, 80% to 95% found once. This sequence was found in a human donor in good health. Some clones in this sample may be carry-over from other donors' samples. V and J are TRBV5-4 and TRBJ1-6; TRBD1 aligns across 7 bases. Sequencing was carried out using PBMCs. CDR3: CASSLGQGTYNSPLHF. The CDR3 nucleotides are TGTGCCAGCAGCTTGGGACAGGGAACCTATAATTCACCCCTCCACTTT.